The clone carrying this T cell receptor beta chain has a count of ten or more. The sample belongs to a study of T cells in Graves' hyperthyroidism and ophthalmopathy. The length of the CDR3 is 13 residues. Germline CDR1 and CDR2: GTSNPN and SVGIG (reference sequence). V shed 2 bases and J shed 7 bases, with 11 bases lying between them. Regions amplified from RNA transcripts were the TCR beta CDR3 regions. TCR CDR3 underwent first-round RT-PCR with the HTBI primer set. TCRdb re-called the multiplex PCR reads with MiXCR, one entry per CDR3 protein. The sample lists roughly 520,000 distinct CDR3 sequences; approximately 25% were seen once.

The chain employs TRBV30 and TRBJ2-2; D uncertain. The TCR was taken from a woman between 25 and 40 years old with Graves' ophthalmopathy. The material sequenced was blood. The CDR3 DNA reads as TGTGCCTGGAGTCTGGGCTTCGGCGGGGAGCTGTTTTTT. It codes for CAWSLGFGGELFF.